This is a list of T cell receptor beta chains from one sample in a study of blood T cell repertoires in COVID-19. The assay was immunoSEQ multiplex PCR, and TCRdb's table has in-frame clones only and misses some. This table has 50,000 to 70,000 clones, 88% appearing once. The sequenced sample consisted of peripheral blood. These receptors were taken from a man aged 60 to 75 with acute or convalescent COVID-19. Both conserved end residues are part of each CDR3. Each record gives: V gene, J gene, clone size, D gene, CDR3 DNA, CDR3 protein. A D gene is named only where the DNA matches it firmly. Size values are once, few and many counts, or a class for expanded clones, and some rows have none.

TRBV5-4,TRBJ1-1,NA,NA,TGTGCCAGCAGCCCTTACTCCGGGGGGGCCGGCACTGAAGCTTTCTTT,CASSPYSGGAGTEAFF
TRBV5-4,TRBJ2-1,NA,TRBD2,TGTGCCAGCAGCGCAGCTAGCGGGGGAAATGAGCAGTTCTTC,CASSAASGGNEQFF
TRBV3-1/TRBV3-2,TRBJ2-3,NA,NA,TGTGCCAGCAGCCAAGGGGTAGCTAGCACAGATACGCAGTATTTT,CASSQGVASTDTQYF
TRBV3-1/TRBV3-2,TRBJ2-1,NA,TRBD2,TGTGCCACCGGTCAAGCGGGAGGGTGGAATGAGCAGTTCTTC,CATGQAGGWNEQFF
TRBV13,TRBJ2-1,NA,NA,TGTGCCAGCAGCCCATATCGGGCGGGGACCTACAATGAGCAGTTCTTC,CASSPYRAGTYNEQFF
TRBV4-2,TRBJ2-1,NA,TRBD2,TGTGCCAGCAGCCAAGGTCCTAGCGGGGGGGACAATGAGCAGTTCTTC,CASSQGPSGGDNEQFF
TRBV4-1,TRBJ1-5,NA,NA,TGCGCCAGCAGCCCTCAGGGGAATAGAGAACAGCCCCAGCATTTT,CASSPQGNREQPQHF
TRBV10-3,TRBJ1-1,NA,NA,TGTGCCATCAGTGACCTCGGGGAAGTGAACACTGAAGCTTTCTTT,CAISDLGEVNTEAFF
TRBV11-3,TRBJ1-5,NA,NA,TGTGCCAGCAGCTTACCCCCCCGGAGGGGACAGCCCCAGCATTTT,CASSLPPRRGQPQHF
TRBV9,TRBJ2-7,once,TRBD2,TGTGCCAGCAGCGTAGGGGGACTAGCGGCGACGGTGGAGCAGTACTTC,CASSVGGLAATVEQYF
TRBV6-5,TRBJ2-7,NA,NA,TGTGCCAGCAGTTTCGCGGGGCAGGGTCCCTACGAGCAGTACTTC,CASSFAGQGPYEQYF
TRBV28,TRBJ2-7,NA,NA,TGTGCCAGCAGTCTCGGACAGCAGATAACCTACGAGCAGTACTTC,CASSLGQQITYEQYF
TRBV27,TRBJ1-3,NA,NA,TGTGCCAGCAGGACAGCAGGCTCTGGAAACACCATATATTTT,CASRTAGSGNTIYF
TRBV7-2,TRBJ2-2,NA,NA,TGTGCCAGCAGCTTCCGCAGGGGCGGCACCGGGGAGCTGTTTTTT,CASSFRRGGTGELFF
TRBV18,TRBJ1-6,NA,NA,TGTGCCAGCTCACTCTCAGCGGAGGGTAATTCACCCCTCCACTTT,CASSLSAEGNSPLHF
TRBV9,TRBJ2-1,NA,TRBD2,TGTGCCAGCAGCGTAACTAGCGGGACGGGTGAGCAGTTCTTC,CASSVTSGTGEQFF
TRBV4-2,TRBJ2-7,NA,NA,TGTGCCAGCAGCCACCCCGAGGAGTCCGAGCAGTACTTC,CASSHPEESEQYF
TRBV5-1,TRBJ2-2,few,TRBD2,TGCGCCAGCAGCTTGATTCCCCTAGCGGGATACACCGGGGAGCTGTTTTTT,CASSLIPLAGYTGELFF
TRBV7-2,TRBJ2-3,NA,NA,TGTGCCAGCAGCTTAATAGGTAGCGGTTCTTACACAGATACGCAGTATTTT,CASSLIGSGSYTDTQYF
TRBV5-1,TRBJ2-1,NA,TRBD2,TGCGCCAGCAGCTGGGGCCTAGCGGGTGGGTCCTACAATGAGCAGTTCTTC,CASSWGLAGGSYNEQFF
TRBV11-2,TRBJ1-1,NA,NA,TGTGCCAGCAGCAGAGGTTTGAACACTGAAGCTTTCTTT,CASSRGLNTEAFF
TRBV19,TRBJ2-2,NA,TRBD2,TGTGCCAGTAGTATAGGACTAGCGGGGGTGAACACCGGGGAGCTGTTTTTT,CASSIGLAGVNTGELFF
TRBV2,TRBJ2-6,NA,TRBD1,TGTGCCAGCAGTAGGGACAGGGCTGGGGCCAACGTCCTGACTTTC,CASSRDRAGANVLTF
TRBV7-9,TRBJ1-4,NA,TRBD1,TGTGCCAGCAGCATTGGGACAGGGCGGGAAAAACTGTTTTTT,CASSIGTGREKLFF
TRBV9,TRBJ2-7,NA,NA,TGTGCCAGCAGCGTAGGGGTAGGGGGACAAGGGCCGACCTACGAGCAGTACTTC,CASSVGVGGQGPTYEQYF
TRBV3-1/TRBV3-2,TRBJ2-7,NA,TRBD2,TGTGCCAGCAGCCAAGATCCGACGACTAGCGGTACCTACGAGCAGTACTTC,CASSQDPTTSGTYEQYF
TRBV3-1/TRBV3-2,TRBJ1-1,NA,TRBD1,TGTGCCAGCAGCCGTCGGCAGGGGGCCACTGAAGCTTTCTTT,CASSRRQGATEAFF
TRBV28,TRBJ1-3,NA,NA,TGTGCCAGCAGTCAGTACAGCATCTCTGGAAACACCATATATTTT,CASSQYSISGNTIYF
TRBV5-1,TRBJ1-5,NA,NA,TGCGCCAGCAGTCGGGGGGGAGTGTATAGCAATCAGCCCCAGCATTTT,CASSRGGVYSNQPQHF
TRBV3-1/TRBV3-2,TRBJ1-2,NA,NA,TGTGCCAGCAGCCCCGGCGCGGGAAGCTATGGCTACACCTTC,CASSPGAGSYGYTF
TRBV28,TRBJ1-1,once,NA,TGTGCCAGCACCCTTTCCGGTTCCCCGAACACTGAAGCTTTCTTT,CASTLSGSPNTEAFF
TRBV2,TRBJ2-5,NA,NA,TGTGCCAGCAGTGTAGGACAGTACCAAGAGACCCAGTACTTC,CASSVGQYQETQYF
TRBV28,TRBJ1-2,few,NA,TGTGCCAGCAGTTTAATGGGGCGGCGGAACTATGGCTACACCTTC,CASSLMGRRNYGYTF
TRBV14,TRBJ2-3,few,NA,TGTGCCAGCAGCTCGCGGGTTAGCACAGATACGCAGTATTTT,CASSSRVSTDTQYF
TRBV10-1,TRBJ2-7,NA,NA,TGCGCCAGCAGTGGGACAACCTACGAGCAGTACTTC,CASSGTTYEQYF
TRBV6-5,TRBJ2-3,few,NA,TGTGCCAGCAGTTACTCGTCGCCGGGGAGCACAGATACGCAGTATTTT,CASSYSSPGSTDTQYF
TRBV14,TRBJ2-3,few,NA,TGTGCCAGCAGCCAAGTCCGTAGGACTTCAACAGATACGCAGTATTTT,CASSQVRRTSTDTQYF
TRBV12-5,TRBJ1-5,NA,NA,TGTGCTAGTGGTTTGCCCCCTGAATTGGTCGTGAGGTATAGCAATCAGCCCCAGCATTTT,CASGLPPELVVRYSNQPQHF
TRBV3-1/TRBV3-2,TRBJ2-3,NA,TRBD1,TGTGCCAGCAGCTACCCCCCGGGACAGGGACCCACAGATACGCAGTATTTT,CASSYPPGQGPTDTQYF
TRBV19,TRBJ2-1,NA,TRBD2,TGTGCCAGTAGTTGGAGGCTGGCTAGCGGAGAGGGCACCTACAATGAGCAGTTCTTC,CASSWRLASGEGTYNEQFF
TRBV27,TRBJ2-7,NA,TRBD2,TGTGCCAGCAGTCCCGGGACTAGCGGTTACGAGCAGTACTTC,CASSPGTSGYEQYF
TRBV2,TRBJ1-3,NA,TRBD1,TGTGCCAGCACCCAGGGGGGACAGCCTGGAAACACCATATATTTT,CASTQGGQPGNTIYF
TRBV28,TRBJ1-1,NA,TRBD1,TGTGCCAGCAGTTTACAGGAGGGGGCCGGAGGAACTGAAGCTTTCTTT,CASSLQEGAGGTEAFF
TRBV7-8,TRBJ2-5,NA,TRBD2,TGTGCCAGCAGCTCTTCTAGCGGGAGTCGGGAGACCCAGTACTTC,CASSSSSGSRETQYF
TRBV7-8,TRBJ2-3,NA,TRBD2,TGTGCCAGCAGCGCGACGGGGGTAGCGGGAGGGCGCACAGATACGCAGTATTTT,CASSATGVAGGRTDTQYF
TRBV3-1/TRBV3-2,TRBJ2-5,NA,NA,TGTGCCAGCAGCAAACGGAGCGGAGCCCCGGAGACCCAGTACTTC,CASSKRSGAPETQYF
TRBV5-1,TRBJ2-5,NA,NA,TGCGCCAGCAGCTTGGGTGAATCGAGGGAGACCCAGTACTTC,CASSLGESRETQYF
TRBV7-9,TRBJ2-1,NA,NA,TGTGCCAGCAGCGAGGCCAGGGGAGACAATGAGCAGTTCTTC,CASSEARGDNEQFF
TRBV11-3,TRBJ2-1,once,NA,TGTGCCAGCAGCTTAGGCGGGGATGAGCAGTTCTTC,CASSLGGDEQFF
TRBV2,TRBJ1-6,NA,NA,TGTGCCAGCACCCTGGAGGGACGGGACTCACCCCTCCACTTT,CASTLEGRDSPLHF